The present entry profiles one TCR beta chain with its context. The data were taken from a study of control samples from healthy donors and cancer patients. CDR1 is SGDLS and CDR2 is YYNGEE in the germline V gene. This CDR3 has 14 residues. Trimming took 3 bases from V and 1 from J, leaving 10 bases between them. The method was immunoSEQ multiplex PCR; TCRdb's version includes in-frame clones alone and lacks a portion of them. The profile shows about 95,000 clones, less than 90% of them singletons. Sequencing was carried out using blood. The sequence was obtained from a woman aged 70-85 years in good health. The chain recombines TRBV9 with TRBJ1-1; D not resolved. This chain's CDR3 is CASSGGYRNTEAFF. In DNA form, the CDR3 reads TGTGCCAGCAGCGGAGGGTACAGGAACACTGAAGCTTTCTTT.